The 26 T cell receptor beta chains in this list originate from one sample, sequenced in a study of blood T cells in healthy people across ages. It was with a sample-barcoded 5' primer and a J-beta primer mix that a second PCR of about 6 to 12 cycles was run. TCRdb ran MiXCR on the 5' RACE reads and lists one entry per CDR3 protein. The table records approximately 1.5 million distinct CDR3 sequences, approximately 43% of them present only once. The sample consisted of blood. These receptors originate from a woman aged 18-35 years in good health.

The chain recombines TRBV4-1 with TRBJ1-5; unclear D gene. The CDR3 is made up of 14 amino acids. Germline CDR1 and CDR2: MGHRA and YSYEKL. Trimming cost V 1 base and J 7 bases, with 11 bases left between them. DNA of the CDR3: TGCGCCAGCAGCCAAGCCCCCGGAGGCCAGCCCCAGCATTTT. Its translation: CASSQAPGGQPQHF.

The genes are TRBV6-8 and TRBJ1-2; no definite D call. Trimming shortened V by 9 bases and J by 2 bases, and 10 bases separated the two germline ends. CDR1 and CDR2 from the germline V gene are MNHGY and SAAAGT. The CDR3 covers 12 residues. The chain's CDR3 is CASLWRNYGYTF. CDR3 nucleotides: TGTGCCAGTCTATGGAGAAACTATGGCTACACCTTC.

Regarding this clonotype: An end of the junction differs from the germline gene, which may be a read error. The chain employs TRBV30 and TRBJ2-2; 7 nucleotides match TRBD2. Germline V CDR1 and CDR2: GTSNPN, SVGIG (reference sequence). CDR3 length equals 12 residues. The CDR3 DNA reads as TGTGCCTGGGAGGCGGGCGGCGGGGGGCTGTTTTTT. Translating it yields CAWEAGGGGLFF.

Comments on this clonotype: One junction end disagrees with the germline gene, perhaps due to a read error. This chain joins TRBV6-1 and TRBJ1-1, with TRBD1 identical over 7 bases. The CDR3 length is 14 residues. Per the germline V gene, CDR1 is MNHNS and CDR2 is SASEGT. The CDR3 nucleotides read TGTGCCTGCAGTGTCCCGACAGGGCATGAGAGTGCTTTCTTT. Its translation is CACSVPTGHESAFF.

J is TRBJ2-7 and V is TRBV6-5; D is unclear. The J call may not be correct, given that the DNA end is closer to TRBJ2-4. The CDR3 has 12 amino acids. Germline CDR1 is MNHEY and CDR2 is SVGAGI. Here the CDR3 DNA reads TGTGCCAGCAGCCCCCACAAAAACATTCAGTACTTC. Translation: CASSPHKNIQYF.

CDR3 sequence: CASSLEDDNEQFF. In nucleotides, the CDR3 is TGTGCCAGCAGCTTAGAAGATGACAATGAGCAGTTCTTC. The rearrangement uses TRBV11-2 and TRBJ2-1, with D unclear. There are 13 residues in the CDR3. V dropped 0 bases and J dropped 5 bases, with 5 bases sitting between them. Germline V gives CDR1 SGHAT, CDR2 FQNNGV. The variable domain in full, with the rest retrieved from reference TRBV11-2 and TRBJ2-1, is EAGVAQSPRYKIIEKRQSVAFWCNPISGHATLYWYQQILGQGPKLLIQFQNNGVVDDSQLPKDRFSAERLKGVDSTLKIQPAKLEDSAVYLCASSLEDDNEQFFGPGTRLTVL.

The J gene is TRBJ2-1, the V gene TRBV5-6; weak D call: TRBD1 (6 bases). The V end lost 1 base, the J end lost 5 bases, and 13 bases lay between the germline ends. CDR1 is SGHDT, CDR2 YYEEEE, per germline. The CDR3 loop spans 15 amino acids. The CDR3 DNA sequence: TGTGCCAGCAGCTTGATCAGGGGACCCCACAATGAGCAGTTCTTC. This sequence encodes CASSLIRGPHNEQFF.

This clonotype was detected only a few times. The chain has TRBV20-1 and TRBJ2-1, with 9 bases matching TRBD2. CDR3 length equals 16 residues. CDR1 and CDR2 from the germline V gene are DFQATT and SNEGSKA (reference sequence). V trimming: 0 bases; J trimming: 4 bases; junction bases outside the gene matches: 7. CDR3 coding DNA: TGCAGTGCTAGAGATTCCCGGCGGGGGGGATACAATGAGCAGTTCTTC. This gives the protein CSARDSRRGGYNEQFF.

The V call is TRBV11-2, the J call TRBJ2-1; the match to TRBD2 covers 8 bases. The V and J ends lost 4 bases and 5 bases, in that order; junction bases with no gene match: 10. CDR3 length: 16 residues. The germline V gene has CDR1 SGHAT and CDR2 FQNNGV. The CDR3 sequence: CASSSPERGGHNEQFF. The CDR3 DNA reads TGTGCCAGCAGCTCCCCAGAACGGGGGGGCCACAATGAGCAGTTCTTC.

The rearrangement links TRBV20-1 to TRBJ1-2, with 9 bases aligning to TRBD1. The CDR3 is 15 amino acids. V was clipped by 6 bases and J by 1 base; unmatched bases: 9. Germline CDR1 and CDR2: DFQATT and SNEGSKA (reference sequence). The CDR3 is CSADRTGDLNYGYTF. CDR3 sequence (DNA): TGCAGTGCGGATCGGACAGGGGACCTTAACTATGGCTACACCTTC.

This chain connects TRBV29-1 to TRBJ2-5; no reliable D call. Germline V gene lookup returns CDR1 SQVTM and CDR2 ANQGSEA. This CDR3 is 15 amino acids long. The germline V and J ends were trimmed by 0 bases and 11 bases, with 22 bases remaining between them. The CDR3: CSVEDRDSPGGEQYF. DNA of the CDR3: TGCAGCGTTGAAGATCGAGACTCGCCTGGCGGTGAGCAGTACTTC.

DNA of the CDR3: TGTGCCAGCAGCTTAGTTGGGGGCAGGGGGAATGCCTACGAGCAGTACTTC. Translated, it gives CASSLVGGRGNAYEQYF. The chain employs TRBV7-2 and TRBJ2-7; 7 bases are a match to TRBD1. J lost 2 bases, V lost 1 base, and 11 bases had no gene match. Germline V gene lookup returns CDR1 SGHTA and CDR2 FQGNSA. The CDR3 is 17 residues long.

Concerning this clonotype itself: One end of the junction fails to match germline, which may point to a read error. This chain joins TRBV29-1 and TRBJ1-1; D is perhaps TRBD1 (5 bases). The germline V gene has CDR1 SQVTM and CDR2 ANQGSEA. The CDR3 length is 12 residues. The CDR3 sequence: CSVIPGFTEVFF. CDR3 nucleotides: TGCAGCGTTATCCCAGGGTTCACTGAAGTTTTCTTT.

In DNA form, the CDR3 reads TGTGCCAGCAGTTTGGCGGGGGCCCAACACAATGAGCAGTACTTC. Its protein is CASSLAGAQHNEQYF. This chain joins TRBV12-3 or TRBV12-4 and TRBJ2-7; a weak D match, TRBD2 (7 bases). V was pared by 3 bases and J by 7 bases, with 19 bases between. The length of the CDR3 is 15 residues.

The chain uses TRBV9 and TRBJ1-3, with TRBD1 as a possible D gene (5 bases). The CDR3 is made up of 15 amino acids. Trimming cost V 7 bases and J 0 bases, with 14 bases left between them. Germline assignment: CDR1 SGDLS and CDR2 YYNGEE. This chain's CDR3 is CASSRGGRSGNTIYF. The DNA for the CDR3 is TGTGCCAGCTCCCGGGGGGGACGCTCTGGAAACACCATATATTTT.

The chain carries TRBV7-8 and TRBJ2-2; D perhaps matches TRBD2 (6 bases). The V and J ends lost 4 bases and 7 bases respectively, with 16 bases between them. There are 15 residues in the CDR3. The germline gives CDR1 SGHVS, CDR2 FQNEAQ. CDR3 DNA: TGTGCCAGCAGCTCGGGACTCCTTAGGGGCGGGGAGCTGTTTTTT. Amino acid sequence: CASSSGLLRGGELFF.

The J gene is TRBJ2-1, the V gene TRBV20-1; no firm D call. The assigned J gene may be wrong: the sequence end matches TRBJ2-7 better. The CDR3 extends over 13 amino acids. The germline V gene has CDR1 DFQATT and CDR2 SNEGSKA (reference sequence). In nucleotides, the CDR3 is TGCAGTGCTAGGGACCACTCCTACAATGAGCAGTACTTC. This encodes CSARDHSYNEQYF.

This chain joins TRBV20-1 and TRBJ1-2; TRBD1 agrees at 7 bases. The trim removed 1 base at V and 4 bases at J, leaving 6 bases unmatched. The CDR3 loop spans 14 amino acids. Germline values: CDR1 DFQATT, CDR2 SNEGSKA (reference sequence). The CDR3: CSARGPTGVYGYTF. CDR3 sequence (DNA): TGCAGTGCTAGAGGCCCCACAGGGGTCTATGGCTACACCTTC.

The rearrangement links TRBV18 to TRBJ1-1, with 11 bases fitting TRBD1. CDR1 and CDR2 (germline): KGHSH, LQKENI. V trimming: 6 bases; J trimming: 6 bases; junction bases outside the gene matches: 9. The CDR3 consists of 15 residues. As DNA, the CDR3 is TGTGCCAGCTCGACAGTTGGACAGGGGGCTGCTGAAGCTTTCTTT. This encodes CASSTVGQGAAEAFF.

The genes are TRBV20-1 and TRBJ1-2, with no clear D. Germline V lookup: CDR1 DFQATT, CDR2 SNEGSKA (reference sequence). The CDR3 consists of 14 residues. Deletions cut 5 bases from V and 5 bases from J, with 18 bases between. The CDR3 nucleotides read TGCAGTGCTCCCCCCCGCGGACCTCTTTATGGCTACACCTTC. Translated: CSAPPRGPLYGYTF.

The chain couples TRBV21-1 to TRBJ2-6; the table assigns TRBD2, which was not confirmed against the DNA. TRBV21-1 is listed as a pseudogene. CDR3 length: 17 amino acids. DNA of the CDR3: TGTGCCAGCACCCACGGGACTAGCGGCTCTGGGGCCAACGTCCTGACTTTC. Its translation is CASTHGTSGSGANVLTF.

The rearrangement links TRBV6-1 to TRBJ2-1, with 8 nucleotides matching TRBD2. CDR1 and CDR2 (germline): MNHNS, SASEGT. CDR3 size: 13 residues. V lost 8 bases to trimming and J lost 8 bases; unmatched junction nucleotides: 8. As DNA, the CDR3 is TGTGCCAGCGGGGCGGGAGGTAGCTATGAGCAGTTCTTC. Amino acids: CASGAGGSYEQFF.

V is TRBV4-3 and J is TRBJ2-7; a possible D gene is TRBD2 (6 bases). The CDR3 totals 16 residues. Trimming took 0 bases from V and 3 from J, leaving 15 bases between them. Germline V gives CDR1 LGHNA, CDR2 YSLEER. CDR3 coding DNA: TGCGCCAGCAGCCAAGATCGTTCAGGGACTTACTACGAGCAGTACTTC. This codes for CASSQDRSGTYYEQYF.

With regard to this clonotype: An end of the junction differs from the germline gene, which may be a read error. The chain is built from TRBV10-3 and TRBJ1-4; 8 nucleotides agree with TRBD1. CDR3 length: 14 amino acids. Germline CDR1 and CDR2: ENHRY and SYGVKD. CDR3 bases: TGTGCCGTCAGTGACAGGGGTCAAAATGAAAAACTGTTTTTT. Amino acids: CAVSDRGQNEKLFF.

To note about this clonotype: Mismatch with germline at one junction end may stem from a read error. V is TRBV2 and J is TRBJ2-5; tentative D call: TRBD1 (6 bases). The CDR3 runs to 14 residues. Germline CDR1 SNHLY, CDR2 FYNNEI. CDR3 in DNA: TGTGCCAGCAGTGAACAGGGGTACCAAGAGGCCCAGTACTTC. Translation: CASSEQGYQEAQYF.

This clonotype was seen more than once but under ten times. The chain joins TRBV4-3 to TRBJ1-2; TRBD1 is a possible D gene (5 bases). The germline V gene has CDR1 LGHNA and CDR2 YSLEER. The CDR3 sequence is 17 residues long. Trimming took 1 base from V and 2 from J, leaving 17 bases between them. The CDR3 bases are TGCGCCAGCAGCCAAGCTTACCCCGCGCGGGGGAACTATGGCTACACCTTC. It translates to CASSQAYPARGNYGYTF.